Following are 15 T cell receptor beta chains from one sample sequenced in a study of blood T cell repertoires in COVID-19. Sequenced by immunoSEQ multiplex PCR; TCRdb stores in-frame clones only, minus some. Of some 220,000 clones listed, around 82% are singletons. The sequencing input was peripheral blood. The receptors were sampled from a woman in her seventies with acute or convalescent COVID-19.

The chain combines TRBV6-2 or TRBV6-3 with TRBJ2-3, with a possible D match to TRBD2 (5 bases). The germline CDR1 and CDR2 sequences are MNHEY and SVGEGT. The CDR3 extends over 14 amino acids. The V and J ends lost 2 bases and 6 bases respectively, with 12 bases between them. For the CDR3, the DNA is TGTGCCAGCAGTTACGACGGGATGAGGGATACGCAGTATTTT. Amino acids: CASSYDGMRDTQYF.

The V and J genes are TRBV6-6 and TRBJ1-4; tentatively, D is TRBD1 (6 bases). CDR1 and CDR2 from the germline V gene are MNHNY and SVGAGI (reference sequence). The V end was cut by 10 bases, the J end by 4 bases, with 10 bases between. This CDR3 region has 12 residues. CDR3 sequence: CATGQLNEKLFF. CDR3 sequence (DNA): TGTGCCACTGGACAGCTTAATGAAAAACTGTTTTTT.

Comments on this clone: The same CDR3 can be traced to other DNA sequences in this sample. The V call is TRBV18, the J call TRBJ1-3; TRBD1 matches at 10 bases. Per the germline V gene, CDR1 is KGHSH and CDR2 is LQKENI. V trimming: 6 bases; J trimming: 1 base; junction bases outside the gene matches: 3. This CDR3 region has 15 residues. In nucleotides, the CDR3 is TGTGCCAGCTCCCCGGGACAGGGGTCTGGAAACACCATATATTTT. It is translated as CASSPGQGSGNTIYF.

V is TRBV24-1 and J is TRBJ1-2, with D maybe TRBD1 (5 bases). This CDR3 contains 14 residues. Germline CDR1 is KGHDR and CDR2 is SFDVKD. Trimming took 0 bases from V and 6 from J, leaving 10 bases between them. CDR3: CATSDLQNRNGYTF. CDR3 DNA sequence: TGTGCCACCAGTGATTTGCAGAACAGGAATGGCTACACCTTC.

The chain is built from TRBV19 and TRBJ2-2; TRBD2 matches 8 bases. This CDR3 is 16 amino acids long. The trim removed 5 bases at V and 7 bases at J, leaving 12 bases unmatched. Germline-derived CDR1 and CDR2 are LNHDA and SQIVND (reference sequence). CDR3 DNA sequence: TGTGCCAGTAGTGAGTCAGCGGGGGCGCGTGTCGGGGAGCTGTTTTTT. Amino acids: CASSESAGARVGELFF.

This clone was found a few times. The genes are TRBV3-1 (or the pseudogene TRBV3-2) and TRBJ1-4, with D perhaps TRBD1 (5 bases). Trimming took 0 bases from V and 8 from J, leaving 16 bases between them. The CDR3 length is 16 residues. CDR1 is LGHDT and CDR2 is YNNKEL in the germline V gene (reference sequence). CDR3 coding DNA: TGTGCCAGCAGCCAAGAGGCGTCCAGGGTTGTGGAAAAACTGTTTTTT. It is translated as CASSQEASRVVEKLFF.

This chain links TRBV5-1 with TRBJ2-2, with no clear D. The J call may not be correct, given that the DNA end is closer to TRBJ1-3. This CDR3 spans 16 amino acids. CDR1 is SGHRS, CDR2 YFSETQ, per germline. In DNA, the CDR3 is TGCGCCAGCAGCTCAAACCCGTCAGGCTCTGGAAACACCATATATTTT. Translating gives CASSSNPSGSGNTIYF.

This clone was detected only a few times. One end of the junction varies from germline; a read error may be responsible. The gene calls are TRBV9 and TRBJ1-4; D uncertain. Germline CDR1 SGDLS, CDR2 YYNGEE. The CDR3 runs to 15 residues. The CDR3 region is CASSVRSGSNEKLFF. The CDR3 DNA reads as TGTGCCAGCAGCGTCCGGTCGGGATCTAACGAAAAACTGTTTTTT.

The chain couples TRBV19 to TRBJ2-7; D perhaps matches TRBD2 (5 bases). This CDR3 spans 13 amino acids. Trimming removed 3 bases at V and 6 bases at J, with 12 bases between. CDR1 is LNHDA and CDR2 is SQIVND in the germline V gene (reference sequence). In DNA form, the CDR3 reads TGTGCCAGTAGTATGAACGACGGAGGCGAGCAGTACGTC. Its protein is CASSMNDGGEQYV.

This clone was seen more than once but under ten times. V gene TRBV18 combines with J gene TRBJ1-2; D is uncertain. The CDR3 sequence is 13 residues long. Trimming took off 2 bases at V and 8 bases at J, with 12 bases between the two ends. Germline V gives CDR1 KGHSH, CDR2 LQKENI. CDR3 sequence (DNA): TGTGCCAGCTCACCAGAGGCCGAGTGGGGCTACACCTTC. Amino acid sequence: CASSPEAEWGYTF.

This chain links TRBV20-1 with TRBJ1-1; D not certain. This CDR3 has 12 residues. Between the trimmed V and J ends, which lost 4 bases and 1 base, there was a span of 7 bases. Per germline, CDR1 DFQATT and CDR2 SNEGSKA (reference sequence). This CDR3 is CSATDQNTEAFF. In DNA form, the CDR3 reads TGCAGTGCTACTGACCAGAACACTGAAGCTTTCTTT.

V and J are TRBV7-6 and TRBJ2-1; 14 positions match TRBD2. The CDR3 runs 15 residues. CDR1 is SGHVS, CDR2 FNYEAQ, per germline. V gave up 5 bases and J gave up 7 bases; unmatched junction bases: 4. The CDR3: CASSLRLAGGNEQFF. The CDR3, as DNA: TGTGCCAGCAGCCTCCGACTAGCGGGGGGGAATGAGCAGTTCTTC.

This sequence joins TRBV11-2 and TRBJ2-6; D is unclear. V lost 0 bases to trimming and J lost 1 base, with 7 bases between them. From germline, CDR1 is SGHAT and CDR2 FQNNGV. The CDR3 loop spans 16 amino acids. The CDR3 DNA reads as TGTGCCAGCAGCTTAGATTCCGGGTCTGGGGCCAACGTCCTGACTTTC. Residues: CASSLDSGSGANVLTF.

The chain joins TRBV6-5 to TRBJ1-2, with a possible D match to TRBD1 (6 bases). V dropped 7 bases and J dropped 4 bases, with 13 bases sitting between them. This CDR3 is built from 13 residues. The germline V gene has CDR1 MNHEY and CDR2 SVGAGI. The CDR3 DNA reads as TGTGCCAGCACCCAGGGGTTTGGCTATGGCTACACCTTC. It is translated as CASTQGFGYGYTF.

This clone was seen a single time. The V call is TRBV7-2, the J call TRBJ1-2, with a weak D call TRBD1 (5 bases). Germline CDR1 SGHTA, CDR2 FQGNSA. Trimming pared 1 base from V and 4 bases from J, leaving 10 bases between. This CDR3 comprises 14 residues. CDR3 sequence: CASSLGAQGYGYTF. The CDR3, as DNA: TGTGCCAGCAGCTTAGGTGCCCAGGGCTATGGCTACACCTTC.